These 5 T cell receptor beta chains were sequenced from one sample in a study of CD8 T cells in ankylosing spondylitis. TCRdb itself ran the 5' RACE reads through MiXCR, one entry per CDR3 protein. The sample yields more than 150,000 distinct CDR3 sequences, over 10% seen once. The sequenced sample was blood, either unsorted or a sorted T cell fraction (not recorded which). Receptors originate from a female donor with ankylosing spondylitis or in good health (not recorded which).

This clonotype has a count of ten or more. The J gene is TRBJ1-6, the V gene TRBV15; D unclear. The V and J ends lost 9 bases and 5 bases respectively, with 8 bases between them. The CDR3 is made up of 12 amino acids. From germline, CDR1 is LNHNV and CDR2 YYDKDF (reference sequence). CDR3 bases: TGTGCCACGCATTGGAATAATTCACCCCTCCACTTT. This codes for CATHWNNSPLHF.

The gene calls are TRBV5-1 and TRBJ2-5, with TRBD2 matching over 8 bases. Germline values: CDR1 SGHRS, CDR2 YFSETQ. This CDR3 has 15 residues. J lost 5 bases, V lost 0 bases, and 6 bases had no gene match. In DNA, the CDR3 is TGCGCCAGCAGCTTGGTACTAGCGGCCCGGGAGACCCAGTACTTC. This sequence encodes CASSLVLAARETQYF.

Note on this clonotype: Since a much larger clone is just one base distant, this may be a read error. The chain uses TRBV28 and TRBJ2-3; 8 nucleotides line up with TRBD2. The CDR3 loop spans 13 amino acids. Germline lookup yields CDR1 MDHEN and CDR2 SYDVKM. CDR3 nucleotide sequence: TGTGCCAGCAGTTTAGGCGGGGGGCATACGCGGTATTTT. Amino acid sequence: CASSLGGGHTRYF.

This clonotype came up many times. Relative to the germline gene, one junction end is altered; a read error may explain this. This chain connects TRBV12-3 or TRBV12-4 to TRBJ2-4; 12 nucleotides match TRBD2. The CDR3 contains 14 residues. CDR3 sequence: CASSLAGGPPIQYF. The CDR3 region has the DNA TGTGCCAGCAGTCTAGCGGGAGGGCCCCCCATTCAGTACTTC.

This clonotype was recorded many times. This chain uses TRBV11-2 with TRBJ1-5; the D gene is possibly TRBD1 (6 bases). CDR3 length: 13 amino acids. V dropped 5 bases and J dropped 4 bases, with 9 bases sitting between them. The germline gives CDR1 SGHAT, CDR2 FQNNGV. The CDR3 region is CASSKQGNQPQHF. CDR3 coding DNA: TGTGCCAGCAGCAAACAGGGAAATCAGCCCCAGCATTTT. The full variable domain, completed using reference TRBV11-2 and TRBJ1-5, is EAGVAQSPRYKIIEKRQSVAFWCNPISGHATLYWYQQILGQGPKLLIQFQNNGVVDDSQLPKDRFSAERLKGVDSTLKIQPAKLEDSAVYLCASSKQGNQPQHFGDGTRLSIL.